Shown below are 27 T cell receptor beta chains from a single sample sequenced in a study of blood T cell repertoires in COVID-19. This table comes from immunoSEQ multiplex PCR, and its TCRdb copy is limited to in-frame clones, with some not included. The table includes a few hundred thousand clones, approximately 89% detected once. The sequenced sample consisted of peripheral blood. All receptors come from a woman aged 60-75 years with acute or convalescent COVID-19.

This clone was counted a single time. The V gene is TRBV27, the J gene TRBJ2-5, with 8 bases lining up with TRBD2. The CDR3 has 15 amino acids. Germline CDR1 reads MNHEY; CDR2 reads SMNVEV (reference sequence). V lost 5 bases to trimming and J lost 1 base; unmatched junction nucleotides: 6. The CDR3, as DNA: TGTGCCAGCAGTCCCCTCGGGACTAGCCAAGAGACCCAGTACTTC. This sequence encodes CASSPLGTSQETQYF.

V usage is TRBV28 and J usage is TRBJ2-5; the match to TRBD1 covers 10 bases. The CDR3 is made up of 17 amino acids. Germline V lookup: CDR1 MDHEN, CDR2 SYDVKM. Trimming cost V 6 bases and J 0 bases; bases outside gene matches: 10. The CDR3 nucleotides read TGTGCCAGCAGCACTACAGCCGGGACAGGGGACCAAGAGACCCAGTACTTC. It is translated as CASSTTAGTGDQETQYF.

V gene TRBV5-8 combines with J gene TRBJ1-5; the D is unclear. This CDR3 is built from 15 residues. The germline V and J ends were trimmed by 0 bases and 4 bases, with 11 bases remaining between them. CDR1 SGHTS and CDR2 YDEGEE come from the germline V gene. In nucleotides, the CDR3 is TGTGCCAGCAGCTTGGCTCACAGTCTAAATCAGCCCCAGCATTTT. Its protein is CASSLAHSLNQPQHF.

This clone has only one observation. The chain joins TRBV6-6 to TRBJ2-7; D is unresolved. This CDR3 is built from 12 residues. Germline V lookup: CDR1 MNHNY, CDR2 SVGAGI (reference sequence). The V and J ends lost 6 bases and 3 bases respectively, with 9 bases between them. This chain's CDR3 is CASSPVGYEQYF. DNA for the CDR3: TGTGCCAGCAGCCCGGTTGGCTACGAGCAGTACTTC.

The chain is built from TRBV6-7 and TRBJ1-2; 9 bases agree with TRBD1. TRBV6-7 is an open reading frame whose function is uncertain. The CDR3 runs 13 residues. V was pared by 7 bases and J by 13 bases, with 13 bases of the junction left unmatched. CDR3 in amino acids: CASNETGGLFSTF. The CDR3 region has the DNA TGTGCCAGCAACGAGACAGGGGGTTTATTTTCCACCTTC.

V and J are TRBV11-2 and TRBJ2-7; D might be TRBD2 (5 bases). The V gene's germline CDR1 is SGHAT and CDR2 FQNNGV. Between the trimmed V and J ends, which lost 5 bases and 7 bases, there was a span of 15 bases. The CDR3 is made up of 13 amino acids. CDR3 DNA sequence: TGTGCCAGCAGCCCCGGTTCCGGCGGGGAGCAGTACTTC. This codes for CASSPGSGGEQYF.

The chain recombines TRBV5-4 with TRBJ2-5, with 10 bases identical to TRBD2. V gave up 3 bases and J gave up 5 bases; unmatched junction bases: 4. This CDR3 contains 14 residues. Germline CDR1 is SGHNT and CDR2 is YYREEE (reference sequence). The CDR3 DNA sequence: TGTGCCAGCAGCTCCAGCGGGAGGGAGGAGACCCAGTACTTC. Protein: CASSSSGREETQYF.

The gene calls are TRBV21-1 and TRBJ2-7; whether TRBD2, the table's D call, matches the DNA was not checked. TRBV21-1 is listed as a pseudogene. This CDR3 comprises 17 residues. Here the CDR3 DNA reads TGTGCCAGCAGCAGGGGGACTAGCGGACACTTTCCCTACGAGCAGTACTTC. The encoded protein is CASSRGTSGHFPYEQYF.

The J gene is TRBJ2-3, the V gene TRBV28; 11 bases map to TRBD1. Losses at the gene ends were 7 bases for V and 5 bases for J; bases not matched to a gene: 8. The CDR3 loop spans 15 amino acids. Looked up from germline, CDR1 is MDHEN and CDR2 is SYDVKM. CDR3 coding DNA: TGTGCCAGCATTCGAGGACAGGGGGCCGGAGATACGCAGTATTTT. It specifies CASIRGQGAGDTQYF. Combining the CDR3 with reference TRBV28 and TRBJ2-3 gives the whole variable domain DVKVTQSSRYLVKRTGEKVFLECVQDMDHENMFWYRQDPGLGLRLIYFSYDVKMKEKGDIPEGYSVSREKKERFSLILESASTNQTSMYLCASIRGQGAGDTQYFGPGTRLTVL.

The genes are TRBV5-8 and TRBJ1-5; the match to TRBD1 covers 7 bases. Looked up from germline, CDR1 is SGHTS and CDR2 is YDEGEE. The CDR3 sequence is 15 residues long. Trimming removed 4 bases from V and 3 bases from J; junction bases left unmatched: 7. The CDR3 spells CASSTLTGINQPQHF. CDR3 DNA: TGTGCCAGCAGCACCTTGACAGGGATCAATCAGCCCCAGCATTTT.

This chain uses TRBV29-1 with TRBJ2-3; 10 bases align to TRBD2. Germline CDR1 reads SQVTM; CDR2 reads ANQGSEA. With 5 bases clipped from V and 0 bases from J, the junction kept 2 bases outside the gene matches. The CDR3 runs to 14 residues. The DNA of the CDR3 is TGCAGCGTTCCGACTAGCGGGAGCACAGATACGCAGTATTTT. The encoded protein is CSVPTSGSTDTQYF.

This chain links TRBV29-1 with TRBJ2-7; 8 nucleotides agree with TRBD1. The junction had 8 bases not matched to a gene; V was cut back by 3 bases and J by 7 bases. Germline values: CDR1 SQVTM, CDR2 ANQGSEA. CDR3 length: 13 residues. The CDR3 nucleotides read TGCAGCGTTGATGGCCAGGGGGCGGGAGAGCAGTACTTC. It specifies CSVDGQGAGEQYF.

The chain couples TRBV6-2 or TRBV6-3 to TRBJ2-7; D is possibly TRBD1 (6 bases). CDR3 length: 17 residues. V shed 0 bases and J shed 1 base, with 16 bases lying between them. Germline V gene data show CDR1 as MNHEY and CDR2 as SVGEGT. The CDR3 loop reads CASSYSYRAVGSYEQYF. CDR3 in DNA: TGTGCCAGCAGTTACTCGTACAGGGCAGTCGGATCCTACGAGCAGTACTTC.

This clone was observed a handful of times. J is TRBJ1-1 and V is TRBV6-2 or TRBV6-3, with D possibly being TRBD1 (5 bases). Germline loops: CDR1 MNHEY, CDR2 SVGEGT. The V end lost 0 bases, the J end lost 6 bases, and 11 bases lay between the germline ends. The CDR3 sequence is 14 residues long. The CDR3 nucleotides are TGTGCCAGCAGTTACTCGACGGGGGGAGCTGAAGCTTTCTTT. Translating gives CASSYSTGGAEAFF.

The chain employs TRBV5-4 and TRBJ2-3; D gene ambiguous. The ends were cut back, 0 bases at V and 1 base at J, with 12 bases in the middle. The germline V gene has CDR1 SGHNT and CDR2 YYREEE (reference sequence). CDR3 length equals 16 residues. The CDR3 loop reads CASSLVEWYGTDTQYF. The CDR3 DNA reads as TGTGCCAGCAGCTTGGTGGAGTGGTATGGCACAGATACGCAGTATTTT.

V gene TRBV6-6 combines with J gene TRBJ2-1; 9 bases match TRBD1. CDR3 length equals 16 residues. Germline-derived CDR1 and CDR2 are MNHNY and SVGAGI (reference sequence). The junction had 6 bases not matched to a gene; V was cut back by 0 bases and J by 6 bases. CDR3 nucleotide sequence: TGTGCCAGCAGTTACTCCAACAGGGGGCAGGCCAATGAGCAGTTCTTC. Its protein product is CASSYSNRGQANEQFF.

CDR3 residues: CASSLVGGHRETQYF. CDR3 DNA sequence: TGTGCCAGCAGCTTAGTTGGGGGCCACCGGGAGACCCAGTACTTC. The chain has TRBV7-2 and TRBJ2-5; possibly TRBD1 for D (6 bases). CDR3 length: 15 amino acids. Trimming stripped 1 base from V and 5 bases from J, with 14 bases between. The germline V gene has CDR1 SGHTA and CDR2 FQGNSA.

This chain links TRBV3-1 (or the pseudogene TRBV3-2) with TRBJ2-7; 7 nucleotides line up with TRBD1. The CDR3 covers 19 residues. V lost 0 bases, J lost 4 bases, and 18 bases stayed unmatched. From germline, CDR1 is LGHDT and CDR2 YNNKEL (reference sequence). CDR3 sequence: CASSQDRGLTGMGPYEQYF. The DNA for the CDR3 is TGTGCCAGCAGCCAAGACAGGGGCTTGACAGGGATGGGACCGTACGAGCAGTACTTC.

The genes are TRBV6-2 or TRBV6-3 and TRBJ2-2; maybe TRBD1 (6 bases). The CDR3 covers 18 residues. The V gene lost 6 bases and the J gene lost 6 bases, with 26 bases spanning the gap. Germline V gene sequence: CDR1 MNHEY, CDR2 SVGEGT. The CDR3 protein is CASSPPPQGFLFAGELFF. The CDR3 region has the DNA TGTGCCAGCAGCCCTCCGCCTCAGGGGTTTCTTTTCGCCGGGGAGCTGTTTTTT.

This clone was counted once. The chain carries TRBV6-5 and TRBJ1-5; D may be TRBD1 (5 bases). Germline V gene sequence: CDR1 MNHEY, CDR2 SVGAGI. Trimming cost V 5 bases and J 6 bases, with 17 bases left between them. The CDR3 is 15 residues long. For the CDR3, the DNA is TGTGCCAGCAGTCTCGGGGGGGATGGTATTCAGCCCCAGCATTTT. Protein product: CASSLGGDGIQPQHF.

This chain links TRBV7-8 with TRBJ2-5; possibly TRBD1 for D (5 bases). Per germline, CDR1 SGHVS and CDR2 FQNEAQ. The ends were cut back, 1 base at V and 3 bases at J, with 12 bases in the middle. The CDR3 is made up of 15 amino acids. The CDR3: CASSLGSDRKETQYF. The CDR3 DNA is TGTGCCAGCAGCTTAGGATCCGACAGAAAAGAGACCCAGTACTTC. Drawing the rest from reference TRBV7-8 and TRBJ2-5, the complete variable domain is GAGVSQSPRYKVAKRGQDVALRCDPISGHVSLFWYQQALGQGPEFLTYFQNEAQLDKSGLPSDRFFAERPEGSVSTLKIQRTQQEDSAVYLCASSLGSDRKETQYFGPGTRLLVL.

The rearrangement links TRBV5-1 to TRBJ2-1; TRBD2 matches at 10 bases. The CDR3 has 15 residues. Germline CDR1 SGHRS, CDR2 YFSETQ. J gave up 8 bases and V 0 bases, and 5 bases lay outside the gene matches. CDR3 amino acids: CASSLVSGRLDEQFF. DNA of the CDR3: TGCGCCAGCAGCTTGGTTAGCGGGAGGTTGGATGAGCAGTTCTTC.

This clone has only one observation. Here the CDR3 DNA reads TGCGCCAGCAGGGAGGACCTCACGAGCCTTAGCAGCTCTGGAAACACCATATATTTT. Translating gives CASREDLTSLSSSGNTIYF. The genes are TRBV5-1 and TRBJ1-3; D is unresolved. The V and J ends lost 5 bases and 0 bases respectively, with 24 bases between them. Per germline, CDR1 SGHRS and CDR2 YFSETQ. This CDR3 has 19 amino acids.

The chain joins TRBV29-1 to TRBJ2-1; D may be TRBD1 (5 bases). From germline, CDR1 is SQVTM and CDR2 ANQGSEA. The length of the CDR3 is 15 residues. Between the trimmed V and J ends, which lost 2 bases and 8 bases, there was a span of 19 bases. The CDR3 region has the DNA TGCAGCGTTGAAAGGGGCCCCCCTGGGTATTATGAGCAGTTCTTC. It translates to CSVERGPPGYYEQFF.

The chain carries TRBV5-6 and TRBJ2-7, with 9 bases identical to TRBD1. The CDR3 loop spans 12 amino acids. The V gene's germline CDR1 is SGHDT and CDR2 YYEEEE. V lost 4 bases and J lost 5; bases outside the gene matches: 1. In DNA form, the CDR3 reads TGTGCCAGCAGCACAGGGGGCGACGAGCAGTACTTC. This codes for CASSTGGDEQYF.

This clone was counted only a few times. The rearrangement uses TRBV7-2 and TRBJ1-2; no clear D. The CDR3 covers 15 residues. V was trimmed by 2 bases and J by 4 bases, leaving 14 bases between them. Germline lookup yields CDR1 SGHTA and CDR2 FQGNSA. The CDR3 region is CASSLRQRDPYGYTF. For the CDR3, the DNA is TGTGCCAGCAGCTTAAGGCAGCGGGATCCCTATGGCTACACCTTC.

Of note for this clone: Other DNA sequences of this sample code for an identical CDR3. The chain couples TRBV7-2 to TRBJ2-7, with D perhaps matching TRBD1 (6 bases). V was trimmed by 5 bases and J by 0 bases, leaving 11 bases between them. This CDR3 spans 14 amino acids. Germline CDR1 and CDR2: SGHTA and FQGNSA. CDR3 sequence (DNA): TGTGCCAGCAGCCCCCAACAGGGCTCCTACGAGCAGTACTTC. Translated, it gives CASSPQQGSYEQYF.